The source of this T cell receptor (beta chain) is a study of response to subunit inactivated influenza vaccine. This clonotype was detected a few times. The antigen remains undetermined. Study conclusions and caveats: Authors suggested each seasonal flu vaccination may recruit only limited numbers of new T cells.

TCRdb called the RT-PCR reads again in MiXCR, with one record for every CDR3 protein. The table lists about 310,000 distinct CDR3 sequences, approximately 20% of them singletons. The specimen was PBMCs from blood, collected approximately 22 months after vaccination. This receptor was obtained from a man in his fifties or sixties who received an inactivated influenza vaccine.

The CDR3 spells CASRFGEAFF. The CDR3, as DNA: TGTGCCAGCAGGTTCGGAGAAGCTTTCTTT. The rearrangement joins TRBV12-3 or TRBV12-4 to TRBJ1-1; D call uncertain. The CDR3 length is 10 residues. V dropped 6 bases and J dropped 8 bases, with 7 bases sitting between them.